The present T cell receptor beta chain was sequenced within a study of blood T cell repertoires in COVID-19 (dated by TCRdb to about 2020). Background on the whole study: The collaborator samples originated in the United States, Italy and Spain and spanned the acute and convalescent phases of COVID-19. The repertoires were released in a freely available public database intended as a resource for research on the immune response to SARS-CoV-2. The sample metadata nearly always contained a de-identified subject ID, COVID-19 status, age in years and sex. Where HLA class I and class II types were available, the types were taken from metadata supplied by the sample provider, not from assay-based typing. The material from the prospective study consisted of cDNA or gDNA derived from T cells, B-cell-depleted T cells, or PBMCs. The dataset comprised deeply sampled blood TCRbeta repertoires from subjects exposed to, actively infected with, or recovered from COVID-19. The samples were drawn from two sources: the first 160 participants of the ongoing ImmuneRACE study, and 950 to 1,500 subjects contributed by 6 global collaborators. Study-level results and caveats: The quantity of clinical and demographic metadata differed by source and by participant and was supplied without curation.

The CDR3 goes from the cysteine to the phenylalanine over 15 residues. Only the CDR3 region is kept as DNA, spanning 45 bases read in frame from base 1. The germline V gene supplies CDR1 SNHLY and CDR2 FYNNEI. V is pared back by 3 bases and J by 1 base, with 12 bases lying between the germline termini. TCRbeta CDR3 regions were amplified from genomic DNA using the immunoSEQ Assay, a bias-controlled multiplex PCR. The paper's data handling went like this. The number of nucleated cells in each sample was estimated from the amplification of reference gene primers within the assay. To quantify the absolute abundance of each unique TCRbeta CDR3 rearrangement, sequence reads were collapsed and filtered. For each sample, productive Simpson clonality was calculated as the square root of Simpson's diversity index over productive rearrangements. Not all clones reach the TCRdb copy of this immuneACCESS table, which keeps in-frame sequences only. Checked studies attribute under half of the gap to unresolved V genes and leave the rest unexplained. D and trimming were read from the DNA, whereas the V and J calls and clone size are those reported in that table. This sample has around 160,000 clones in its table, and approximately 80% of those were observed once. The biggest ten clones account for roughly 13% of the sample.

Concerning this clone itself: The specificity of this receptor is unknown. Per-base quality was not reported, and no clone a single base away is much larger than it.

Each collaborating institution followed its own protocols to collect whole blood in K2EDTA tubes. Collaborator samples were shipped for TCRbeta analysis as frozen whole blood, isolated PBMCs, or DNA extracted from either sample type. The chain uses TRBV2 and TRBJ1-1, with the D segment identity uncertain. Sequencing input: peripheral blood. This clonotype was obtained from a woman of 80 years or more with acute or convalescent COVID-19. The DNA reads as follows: TGTGCCAGCAGTGACCCCGGGTCAGCGAACACTGAAGCTTTCTTT. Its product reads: CASSDPGSANTEAFF. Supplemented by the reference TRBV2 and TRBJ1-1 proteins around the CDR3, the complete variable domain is EPEVTQTPSHQVTQMGQEVILRCVPISNHLYFYWYRQILGQKVEFLVSFYNNEISEKSEIFDDQFSVERPDGSNFTLKIRSTKLEDSAMYFCASSDPGSANTEAFFGQGTRLTVV.